This record looks at one T cell receptor beta chain sequence and its context. Libraries were prepared by immunoSEQ multiplex PCR; TCRdb keeps only in-frame clonotypes and omits some of them. The sample consists of 130,000 or so clones, 83% of them appearing once. The data originate from a study of blood T cell repertoires in COVID-19. As for the study in general: The cDNA or gDNA used as material had been derived from T cells, B-cell-depleted T cells, or PBMCs.

The V gene's germline CDR1 is MDHEN and CDR2 SYDVKM. The length of the CDR3 is 12 residues. The trim removed 11 bases at V and 8 bases at J, leaving 10 bases unmatched. Sequencing was performed on PBMCs or T cells enriched from blood (not recorded which). This chain links TRBV28 with TRBJ1-2; TRBD1 aligns across 8 bases. The receptor's source is a man aged 25-40 years who had recovered from COVID-19. CDR3 amino acids: CAGLSTGEGYTF. CDR3 DNA sequence: TGTGCCGGACTCTCGACAGGGGAGGGCTACACCTTC.